A single sample gave rise to the 31 T cell receptor beta chains below, sequenced in a study of cytomegalovirus exposure and HLA in healthy donors. Sequencing used immunoSEQ multiplex PCR; TCRdb keeps in-frame clones, though not all of them. The sample includes about 200,000 clones, around 80% of them seen just once. Input material: PBMCs. These receptors were taken from a woman in her twenties or thirties in good health and CMV-seronegative.

In DNA form, the CDR3 reads TGTGCCAGCAGTTTAGTTGTGACAGGAAACATGAACACTGAAGCTTTCTTT. This sequence encodes CASSLVVTGNMNTEAFF. This sequence joins TRBV27 and TRBJ1-1; possibly TRBD1 for D (6 bases). The CDR3 runs 17 residues. The germline V gene has CDR1 MNHEY and CDR2 SMNVEV (reference sequence). The V gene lost 2 bases and the J gene lost 0 bases, with 16 bases spanning the gap.

The rearrangement uses TRBV6-5 and TRBJ1-1; TRBD1 matches 7 bases. CDR1 and CDR2 from the germline V gene are MNHEY and SVGAGI. The CDR3 has 15 residues. J gave up 0 bases and V 0 bases, and 1 base lay outside the gene matches. In DNA form, the CDR3 reads TGTGCCAGCAGTTACTCGGACAGGTTGAACACTGAAGCTTTCTTT. This encodes CASSYSDRLNTEAFF.

This clone was seen just once. V and J are TRBV7-9 and TRBJ2-1, with 9 bases matching TRBD1. Germline V CDR1 and CDR2: SEHNR, FQNEAQ (reference sequence). Trimming cost V 6 bases and J 3 bases; bases outside gene matches: 6. The CDR3 contains 15 residues. The CDR3 DNA follows: TGTGCCAGCAGGGCCGGGACAGGGTACTACAATGAGCAGTTCTTC. Translation: CASRAGTGYYNEQFF. Supplemented by reference TRBV7-9 and TRBJ2-1, the full variable domain reads DTGVSQNPRHKITKRGQNVTFRCDPISEHNRLYWYRQTLGQGPEFLTYFQNEAQLEKSRLLSDRFSAERPKGSFSTLEIQRTEQGDSAMYLCASRAGTGYYNEQFFGPGTRLTVL.

This clone was recorded many times. This chain connects TRBV12-5 to TRBJ2-2; weak D call: TRBD2 (6 bases). V was trimmed by 8 bases and J by 4 bases, leaving 14 bases between them. Germline CDR1 is LGHNT and CDR2 is FRNRAP. The CDR3 loop spans 14 amino acids. The DNA of the CDR3 is TGTGCTAGTAGGGACGGGAGAAGCACCGGGGAGCTGTTTTTT. Amino acids: CASRDGRSTGELFF.

The V gene is TRBV11-2, the J gene TRBJ1-2, with TRBD1 matching 8 bases. This CDR3 spans 13 amino acids. Germline loops: CDR1 SGHAT, CDR2 FQNNGV. The V and J ends lost 3 bases and 7 bases, in that order; junction bases with no gene match: 4. The CDR3 region is CASSLGQGAGYTF. The CDR3, as DNA: TGTGCCAGCAGCTTGGGGCAGGGGGCTGGCTACACCTTC.

This chain joins TRBV11-2 and TRBJ2-7; D perhaps matches TRBD2 (6 bases). The CDR3 extends over 14 amino acids. Germline CDR1 and CDR2: SGHAT and FQNNGV. Trimming removed 4 bases at V and 4 bases at J, with 14 bases between. CDR3 sequence: CASSSPGLTYEQYF. CDR3 bases: TGTGCCAGCAGCTCCCCGGGACTCACGTACGAGCAGTACTTC.

The rearrangement joins TRBV20-1 to TRBJ1-2, with a possible D match to TRBD1 (5 bases). V was pared by 5 bases and J by 6 bases, with 7 bases between. This CDR3 is built from 10 residues. Germline assignment: CDR1 DFQATT and CDR2 SNEGSKA (reference sequence). The CDR3 sequence: CSAQQDGYTF. The CDR3 DNA reads TGCAGTGCTCAACAGGATGGCTACACCTTC.

V usage is TRBV5-4 and J usage is TRBJ2-3; a possible D gene is TRBD2 (5 bases). V lost 3 bases to trimming and J lost 0 bases, with 11 bases between them. Germline V CDR1 and CDR2: SGHNT, YYREEE (reference sequence). The CDR3 has 15 residues. DNA for the CDR3: TGTGCCAGCAGCTCGCCCCGCGGGAGCACAGATACGCAGTATTTT. Its protein is CASSSPRGSTDTQYF.

The genes are TRBV18 and TRBJ2-7, with D possibly TRBD2 on 5 matching bases. Trimming left V 4 bases short and J 3 bases short, with 10 bases between. CDR1 KGHSH and CDR2 LQKENI come from the germline V gene. The CDR3 consists of 13 residues. This chain's CDR3 is CASSLGGGYEQYF. As DNA, the CDR3 is TGTGCCAGCTCACTAGGAGGTGGCTACGAGCAGTACTTC.

The chain links TRBV6-5 to TRBJ1-1, with TRBD1 matching 8 bases. Germline V gene data show CDR1 as MNHEY and CDR2 as SVGAGI. Losses at the gene ends were 6 bases for V and 1 base for J; bases not matched to a gene: 7. The CDR3 covers 15 residues. The chain's CDR3 is CASRGRGLRNTEAFF. CDR3 nucleotides: TGTGCCAGCAGAGGCAGGGGGCTTCGGAACACTGAAGCTTTCTTT.

This chain connects TRBV5-4 to TRBJ2-7, with 7 bases that match TRBD1. Trimming at V came to 6 bases and at J to 0 bases, leaving 3 bases not matched to a gene. This CDR3 is built from 13 residues. Germline-derived CDR1 and CDR2 are SGHNT and YYREEE (reference sequence). CDR3 bases: TGTGCCAGCACCGGGGACAGCTCCTACGAGCAGTACTTC. Amino acid sequence: CASTGDSSYEQYF.

This CDR3 reads CASRAGTGRTNEKLFF. The CDR3, as DNA: TGTGCCAGCAGGGCCGGGACAGGGAGAACTAATGAAAAACTGTTTTTT. The genes are TRBV2 and TRBJ1-4; 9 bases map to TRBD1. V lost 6 bases and J lost 1; bases outside the gene matches: 6. Germline CDR1 reads SNHLY; CDR2 reads FYNNEI. This CDR3 is built from 16 residues. The whole variable domain, remainder taken from reference TRBV2 and TRBJ1-4, is EPEVTQTPSHQVTQMGQEVILRCVPISNHLYFYWYRQILGQKVEFLVSFYNNEISEKSEIFDDQFSVERPDGSNFTLKIRSTKLEDSAMYFCASRAGTGRTNEKLFFGSGTQLSVL.

The chain employs TRBV14 and TRBJ1-4; D gene ambiguous. This CDR3 region has 15 residues. V shed 2 bases and J shed 5 bases, with 12 bases lying between them. The germline CDR1 and CDR2 sequences are SGHDN and FVKESK. CDR3 sequence: CASSQKLGANEKLFF. The CDR3 DNA follows: TGTGCCAGCAGCCAAAAGCTGGGCGCCAATGAAAAACTGTTTTTT.

This chain uses TRBV5-1 with TRBJ2-4; 7 bases line up with TRBD2. This CDR3 has 20 residues. The germline V gene has CDR1 SGHRS and CDR2 YFSETQ. The ends lost 2 bases at V and 5 bases at J; junction bases unmatched: 22. CDR3 loop: CASSFGGFRAAAQTENIQYF. As DNA, the CDR3 is TGCGCCAGCAGCTTCGGGGGGTTCCGGGCGGCGGCCCAAACCGAAAACATTCAGTACTTC.

This clone was observed a handful of times. This sequence joins TRBV7-3 and TRBJ1-1; D is uncertain. The CDR3 is made up of 12 amino acids. The V gene's germline CDR1 is SGHTA and CDR2 FQGTGA. Trimming removed 3 bases from V and 2 bases from J, with 4 bases in between. The CDR3 is CASSFGNTEAFF. The DNA for the CDR3 is TGTGCCAGCAGCTTCGGTAACACTGAAGCTTTCTTT.

The J gene is TRBJ2-7, the V gene TRBV9, with 8 bases identical to TRBD2. With 0 bases clipped from V and 7 bases from J, the junction kept 12 bases outside the gene matches. Germline-derived CDR1 and CDR2 are SGDLS and YYNGEE. This CDR3 is built from 16 residues. This CDR3 is CASSVVGEAGAGEQYF. As DNA, the CDR3 is TGTGCCAGCAGCGTAGTGGGTGAAGCGGGAGCGGGAGAGCAGTACTTC.

The chain has TRBV2 and TRBJ1-4, with D hard to call. The germline gives CDR1 SNHLY, CDR2 FYNNEI. This CDR3 has 12 residues. The V end lost 2 bases, the J end lost 11 bases, and 9 bases lay between the germline ends. CDR3 region: CASSESRRKLFF. In nucleotides, the CDR3 is TGTGCCAGCAGTGAATCACGGAGGAAACTGTTTTTT.

The gene calls are TRBV4-1 and TRBJ2-2; D perhaps matches TRBD1 (5 bases). The CDR3 sequence is 16 residues long. Per germline, CDR1 MGHRA and CDR2 YSYEKL. Trimming stripped 4 bases from V and 3 bases from J, with 15 bases between. DNA for the CDR3: TGCGCCAGCAGCCTGTTGCCGTTGACAGACACCGGGGAGCTGTTTTTT. Translating it yields CASSLLPLTDTGELFF.

The rearrangement links TRBV7-3 to TRBJ2-5; a possible D gene is TRBD2 (6 bases). Trimming removed 5 bases from V and 8 bases from J, with 18 bases in between. Germline CDR1 reads SGHTA; CDR2 reads FQGTGA. This CDR3 region has 14 residues. The CDR3: CASSPDGSQYTQYF. The CDR3 coding sequence is TGTGCCAGCAGCCCGGACGGGAGCCAATACACCCAGTACTTC.

V usage is TRBV27 and J usage is TRBJ1-5, with TRBD1 matching 8 bases. This CDR3 has 15 residues. Germline loops: CDR1 MNHEY, CDR2 SMNVEV (reference sequence). J gave up 4 bases and V 2 bases, and 4 bases lay outside the gene matches. This CDR3 reads CASSLTGQVNQPQHF. Here the CDR3 DNA reads TGTGCCAGCAGTTTAACGGGACAGGTTAATCAGCCCCAGCATTTT.

This chain uses TRBV5-1 with TRBJ2-3; no definite D call. CDR1 and CDR2 (germline): SGHRS, YFSETQ. The CDR3 has 15 residues. Between the trimmed V and J ends, which lost 4 bases and 3 bases, there was a span of 15 bases. This chain's CDR3 is CASSALRQKTDTQYF. CDR3 bases: TGCGCCAGCAGCGCCCTGAGGCAGAAGACAGATACGCAGTATTTT.

The gene calls are TRBV27 and TRBJ2-3; D is unresolved. The length of the CDR3 is 13 residues. V was trimmed by 1 base and J by 6 bases, leaving 8 bases between them. The germline V gene has CDR1 MNHEY and CDR2 SMNVEV (reference sequence). In DNA, the CDR3 is TGTGCCAGCAGTTTATACTCGCCGGATACGCAGTATTTT. Amino acids: CASSLYSPDTQYF.

CDR3 protein: CASSETGGGNQPQHF. CDR3 DNA sequence: TGTGCCAGCAGTGAGACAGGGGGAGGCAATCAGCCCCAGCATTTT. The genes are TRBV6-4 and TRBJ1-5; 9 positions match TRBD1. Per the germline V gene, CDR1 is MRHNA and CDR2 is SNTAGT. The CDR3 sequence is 15 residues long. Unmatched junction bases numbered 2, after V lost 3 bases and J lost 2 bases.

The sample holds a few counts of this clone. J is TRBJ2-2 and V is TRBV20-1; D not resolved. CDR1 and CDR2 from the germline V gene are DFQATT and SNEGSKA (reference sequence). The CDR3 contains 11 residues. CDR3 DNA sequence: TGCAGCTCTAGGAGCACCGGGGAGCTGTTTTTT. Its translation: CSSRSTGELFF.

The gene calls are TRBV6-1 and TRBJ2-2; 8 bases are shared with TRBD2. Per the germline V gene, CDR1 is MNHNS and CDR2 is SASEGT. Trimming took 0 bases from V and 6 from J; bases not matched to a gene: 3. The CDR3 runs to 15 residues. This CDR3 reads CASSEAGSGAGELFF. For the CDR3, the DNA is TGTGCCAGCAGTGAAGCGGGTAGCGGGGCCGGGGAGCTGTTTTTT.

V gene TRBV5-1 combines with J gene TRBJ2-7, with 12 bases identical to TRBD1. CDR1 and CDR2 (germline): SGHRS, YFSETQ. Unmatched junction bases numbered 13, after V lost 3 bases and J lost 3 bases. This CDR3 is built from 18 residues. CDR3: CASSSRPPGQGAYYEQYF. The CDR3 coding sequence is TGCGCCAGCAGCTCGAGACCCCCGGGACAGGGGGCTTACTACGAGCAGTACTTC.

This rearrangement joins TRBV18 to TRBJ2-7, with 10 nucleotides matching TRBD2. Germline trimming cut 5 bases from V and 3 bases from J; bases unmatched to any gene: 4. The germline gives CDR1 KGHSH, CDR2 LQKENI. CDR3 length: 14 amino acids. This chain's CDR3 is CASSIGTSDYEQYF. The CDR3 coding sequence is TGTGCCAGCTCAATCGGGACTAGCGACTACGAGCAGTACTTC. The complete variable domain, with remaining parts taken from reference TRBV18 and TRBJ2-7, reads NAGVMQNPRHLVRRRGQEARLRCSPMKGHSHVYWYRQLPEEGLKFMVYLQKENIIDESGMPKERFSAEFPKEGPSILRIQQVVRGDSAAYFCASSIGTSDYEQYFGPGTRLTVT.

The rearrangement uses TRBV6-6 and TRBJ1-4; possibly TRBD1 for D (6 bases). Germline V gene data show CDR1 as MNHNY and CDR2 as SVGAGI (reference sequence). CDR3 size: 14 residues. V was cut by 6 bases and J by 8 bases, with 16 bases left in between. CDR3 coding DNA: TGTGCCAGCAGGGACCGGGACAAAGCGGAAAAACTGTTTTTT. Amino acid sequence: CASRDRDKAEKLFF.

This sequence joins TRBV30 and TRBJ2-3; no clear D gene. V lost 5 bases and J lost 3, with 15 bases in between. Germline loops: CDR1 GTSNPN, CDR2 SVGIG (reference sequence). The CDR3 is made up of 14 amino acids. CDR3 sequence reads: CAWGNKPRTDTQYF. The CDR3 DNA is TGTGCCTGGGGTAATAAACCTAGGACAGATACGCAGTATTTT.

The table lists this clone with a count of one. This chain links TRBV6-1 with TRBJ1-4; tentative D call: TRBD1 (5 bases). Germline CDR1 and CDR2: MNHNS and SASEGT. The CDR3 is 13 amino acids. Trimming cost V 7 bases and J 7 bases, with 13 bases left between them. The CDR3 region is CASILQGGEKLFF. The CDR3 DNA reads TGTGCCAGCATTTTGCAGGGAGGTGAAAAACTGTTTTTT.

This chain uses TRBV6-5 with TRBJ2-5; 11 bases fit TRBD2. Germline V CDR1 and CDR2: MNHEY, SVGAGI. The CDR3 totals 16 residues. The trim removed 0 bases at V and 5 bases at J, leaving 5 bases unmatched. CDR3 in amino acids: CASSYSASGGFETQYF. The CDR3 DNA reads TGTGCCAGCAGTTACTCGGCTAGCGGGGGGTTCGAGACCCAGTACTTC.